This is a list of T cell receptor beta chains from one sample in a study of shared clonotypes between healthy human individuals. The table came from immunoSEQ multiplex PCR; TCRdb's copy has only in-frame clones and leaves some out. The table lists 500,000 or so clones, roughly 95% of them singletons. Sequenced input: naive CD4+ T cells sorted from blood. These receptors were taken from a woman in her 30s in good health. The CDR3 runs from the conserved cysteine through the conserved F or W.

J: TRBJ2-1
V: TRBV5-1
CDR3: CASSTGLAGVYNEQFF

J: TRBJ2-5
V: TRBV2
CDR3: CASRKGLILAGVETQYF

J: TRBJ2-7
V: TRBV14
CDR3: CASSQDLAGVREQYF

J: TRBJ2-1
V: TRBV11-3
CDR3: CASGLVPGPGLANEQFF

J: TRBJ2-6
V: TRBV29-1
CDR3: CSADTSGANVLTF

J: TRBJ2-7
V: TRBV7-9
CDR3: CASGVGHEQYF

J: TRBJ1-2
V: TRBV29-1
CDR3: CSVDFQGANYGYTF

J: TRBJ1-2
V: TRBV28
CDR3: CASSLIRRDYGYTF

J: TRBJ1-3
V: TRBV6-1
CDR3: CASSEAWTGRNTIYF

J: TRBJ1-5
V: TRBV28
CDR3: CASSSGGNQPQHF

J: TRBJ2-3
V: TRBV10-2
CDR3: CASSPEERTQYF

J: TRBJ2-1
V: TRBV19
CDR3: CASSSGLASYNEQFF

J: TRBJ1-1
V: TRBV5-1
CDR3: CASSFLINTEAFF

J: TRBJ2-7
V: TRBV6-6
CDR3: CASRTTGQSSYEQYF

J: TRBJ2-7
V: TRBV5-1
CDR3: CASSMDRATYEQYF

J: TRBJ2-1
V: TRBV5-1
CDR3: CASSLPKGQGGSPEQFF

J: TRBJ2-7
V: TRBV5-1
CDR3: CASSFTGVEQYF

J: TRBJ2-3
V: TRBV30
CDR3: CAWRLAGEVADTQYF

J: TRBJ1-1
V: TRBV5-1
CDR3: CASSRLDRQQTTGTEAFF

J: TRBJ2-3
V: TRBV10-1
CDR3: CASSESRTVTDTQYF

J: TRBJ2-3
V: TRBV9
CDR3: CASSVWGSVASTDTQYF

J: TRBJ1-2
V: TRBV6-5
CDR3: CASSYGLHNYGYTF

J: TRBJ1-5
V: TRBV15
CDR3: CATSRDKRGDQPQHF

J: TRBJ2-7
V: TRBV7-2
CDR3: CASSLFVGGSTYEQYF

J: TRBJ2-2
V: TRBV29-1
CDR3: CSVVPNSNTGELFF

J: TRBJ2-7
V: TRBV6-6
CDR3: CASSYQEGLSYEQYF

J: TRBJ1-5
V: TRBV28
CDR3: CASSFRQVVVGEPQHF

J: TRBJ2-7
V: TRBV5-6
CDR3: CASSRLRGWSREQYF

J: TRBJ2-7
V: TRBV11-2
CDR3: CASSADRDRVYEQYF

J: TRBJ1-2
V: TRBV10-1
CDR3: CASSAGQGGYGYTF

J: TRBJ2-1
V: TRBV6-1
CDR3: CASSAVRTSGYNEQFF

J: TRBJ1-2
V: TRBV6-1
CDR3: CASSELGQLFNYGYTF

J: TRBJ2-1
V: TRBV9
CDR3: CASSKRTSGFYNEQFF

J: TRBJ1-1
V: TRBV6-5
CDR3: CASSYRKGTSGTEAFF

J: TRBJ2-4
V: TRBV4-1
CDR3: CASSPSLGEGSTAKNIQYF

J: TRBJ2-2
V: TRBV6-5
CDR3: CASSYEAGVDTGELFF

J: TRBJ1-2
V: TRBV28
CDR3: CASSLFRDYGYTF

J: TRBJ2-7
V: TRBV4-1
CDR3: CASSQDDRRSYEQYF

J: TRBJ2-7
V: TRBV5-4
CDR3: CASSWDRLGEQYF

J: TRBJ2-1
V: TRBV28
CDR3: CASSLRHRDNEQFF

J: TRBJ1-2
V: TRBV25-1
CDR3: CASSPPGQGSFYGYTF

J: TRBJ2-5
V: TRBV7-9
CDR3: CASTFGGTGRETQYF

J: TRBJ2-2
V: TRBV28
CDR3: CASFRTAGAGELFF